Listed below are T cell receptor beta chains from one sample, sequenced in a study of neoadjuvant anti-PD-1 for oral cavity cancer. Clones were read by immunoSEQ multiplex PCR, and TCRdb kept only the in-frame ones, dropping some. The sample has tens of thousands of clones, around four fifths seen once. The specimen was PBMCs, collected before nivolumab (anti-PD-1) treatment. The receptors derive from a person aged 40 to 85 with oral cavity squamous cell carcinoma. CDR3s include the opening cysteine and the closing phenylalanine or tryptophan. A D gene is named only where the DNA matches it firmly. Some rows have no size entry. The others give once, few or many, or a class for an expanded clone.

>-|TRBV19|-|TRBJ1-5
TGTGCCACCAGAGACAGGTGGGATCAGCCCCAGCATTTT
CATRDRWDQPQHF
>-|TRBV15|-|TRBJ1-5
TGTGCCACCAGCAGAGATCCTTGGGCAAGCAATCAGCCCCAGCATTTT
CATSRDPWASNQPQHF
>-|TRBV29-1|-|TRBJ1-2
TGCAGCGTAGAGCCAGCGGGGATAAACTATGGCTACACCTTC
CSVEPAGINYGYTF
>-|TRBV29-1|-|TRBJ1-1
TGCAGCGTTGAGGGCACAGGGAACGCTGAAGCTTTCTTT
CSVEGTGNAEAFF
>-|TRBV2|-|TRBJ1-1
TGTGCCAGCGGGGGGGAAGCTTTCTTT
CASGGEAFF
>-|TRBV6-5|-|TRBJ1-1
TGTGCCAGCAGTTACCGGGGGCGGACTGAAGCTTTCTTT
CASSYRGRTEAFF
>-|TRBV5-3|-|TRBJ2-6
TGTGCCAGAAGCTTACTTCGGACAGCCAGCTCTGGGGCCAACGTCCTGACTTTC
CARSLLRTASSGANVLTF
>-|TRBV18|-|TRBJ1-2
TGTGCCAGCTCATTAGATCTCGGCTATGGCTACACCTTC
CASSLDLGYGYTF
>-|TRBV19|-|TRBJ1-2
TGTGCCAGTAGTATAGGTGGCTACACCTTC
CASSIGGYTF
>-|TRBV5-6|-|TRBJ2-7
TGTGCCAGCAGCTCGGGCTGGGGAGAATACGAGCAGTACTTC
CASSSGWGEYEQYF
>-|TRBV30|TRBD2|TRBJ2-1
TGTGCCTGGGGTCCGGGACTAGTGCCATACAATGAGCAGTTCTTC
CAWGPGLVPYNEQFF
>-|TRBV19|-|TRBJ1-5
TGTGCCAGTTGGGGCAGGGTGGGGATTCAGCCCCAGCATTTT
CASWGRVGIQPQHF
>-|TRBV2|TRBD1|TRBJ1-2
TGTGCCAGCAGTCTACAGGGGGCGAACTATGGCTACACCTTC
CASSLQGANYGYTF
>-|TRBV19|-|TRBJ1-1
TGTGCCAGTAGTACGACAGCTAAGAGCACTGAAGCTTTCTTT
CASSTTAKSTEAFF
>few|TRBV6-1|TRBD2|TRBJ2-3
TGTGCCAGCAGTGAGCTACTAGGCGGGGGAAATTTGGATACGCAGTATTTT
CASSELLGGGNLDTQYF
>-|TRBV7-3|TRBD2|TRBJ2-7
TGTGCCAGCAGCTTAATTGGGGGGACTAGCGGAAACGAGCAGTACTTC
CASSLIGGTSGNEQYF
>-|TRBV6-6|-|TRBJ1-1
TGTGCCAGCAGTTACGGCCGGGGGCGGGCTCCTGAAGCTTTCTTT
CASSYGRGRAPEAFF